The clone carrying this T cell receptor beta chain showed up just a few times. The sample's time point: pre-sensitization, week 0. Treatment of the sample: therapeutic diphenylcyclopropenone sensitization with weekly scalp DPC. TCRdb re-analysed the RACE reads in MiXCR, keeping a single row per CDR3 protein. There are roughly 100,000 distinct CDR3 sequences in the sample; approximately 12% occur only once, and 1.6% lies in the top ten. The record originates from a study of human T cells and chemical hapten exposure. This CDR3 is 13 amino acids long. V dropped 1 base and J dropped 5 bases, with 6 bases sitting between them. The germline gives CDR1 SEHNR, CDR2 FQNEAQ (reference sequence).

The source is a woman between 45 and 65 years old with alopecia areata. Some clones in this sample may be carry-over from other donors' samples. Material: whole blood, obtained in connection with sensitization to the hapten diphenylcyclopropenone (DPC). V usage is TRBV7-9 and J usage is TRBJ1-5, with D uncertain. CDR3 nucleotide sequence: TGTGCCAGCAGCTTAGGATTGGATCAGCCCCAGCATTTT. This codes for CASSLGLDQPQHF.